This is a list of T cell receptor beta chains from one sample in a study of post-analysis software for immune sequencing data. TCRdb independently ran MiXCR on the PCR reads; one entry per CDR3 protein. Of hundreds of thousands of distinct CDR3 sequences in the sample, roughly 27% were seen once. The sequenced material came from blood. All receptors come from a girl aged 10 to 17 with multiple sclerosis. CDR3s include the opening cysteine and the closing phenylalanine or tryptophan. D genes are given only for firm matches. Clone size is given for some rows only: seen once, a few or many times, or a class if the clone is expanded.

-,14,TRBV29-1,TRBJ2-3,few,CSVSPGLVTDTQYF,TGCAGCGTTTCCCCGGGACTGGTGACAGATACGCAGTATTTT
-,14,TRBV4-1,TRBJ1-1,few,CASSQGGGGTEAFF,TGCGCCAGCAGCCAAGGTGGCGGGGGCACTGAAGCTTTCTTT
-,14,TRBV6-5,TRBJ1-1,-,CASSYVGTGTEAFF,TGTGCCAGCAGTTACGTGGGGACCGGCACTGAAGCTTTCTTT
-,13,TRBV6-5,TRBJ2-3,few,CASSTLSTDTQYF,TGTGCCAGCAGTACCTTGAGCACAGATACGCAGTATTTT
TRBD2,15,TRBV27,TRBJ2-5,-,CASKAGVSGGETQYF,TGTGCCAGCAAGGCGGGGGTGTCTGGGGGAGAGACCCAGTACTTC
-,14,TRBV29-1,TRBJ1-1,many,CSVAQGGGNTEAFF,TGCAGCGTTGCACAGGGAGGGGGAAACACTGAAGCTTTCTTT
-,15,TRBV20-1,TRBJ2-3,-,CSARWDGSSADTQYF,TGCAGTGCTAGGTGGGACGGATCTAGCGCAGATACGCAGTATTTT
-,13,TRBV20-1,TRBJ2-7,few,CSANGGATWEQYF,TGCAGTGCTAACGGTGGAGCGACGTGGGAGCAGTACTTC
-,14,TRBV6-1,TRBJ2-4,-,CASTSGVGKNIQYF,TGTGCCAGCACCTCAGGGGTTGGCAAAAACATTCAGTACTTC
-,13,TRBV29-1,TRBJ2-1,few,CSVERSQDNEQFF,TGCAGCGTTGAGCGGAGTCAAGACAATGAGCAGTTCTTC
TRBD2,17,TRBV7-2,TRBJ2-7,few,CASSSQTLAGSSYEQYF,TGTGCCAGCAGCTCCCAAACCCTAGCGGGATCCTCCTACGAGCAGTACTTC
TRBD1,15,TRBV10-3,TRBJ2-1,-,CAISERDRGVDEQFF,TGTGCCATCAGTGAACGGGACAGGGGAGTGGATGAGCAGTTCTTC
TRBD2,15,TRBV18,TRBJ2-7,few,CASSQPGLAAYEQYF,TGTGCCAGCTCACAACCGGGACTAGCGGCCTACGAGCAGTACTTC
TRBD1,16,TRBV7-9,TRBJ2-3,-,CASSKNRQGRIDTQYF,TGTGCCAGCAGCAAAAACCGACAGGGGAGGATAGATACGCAGTATTTT
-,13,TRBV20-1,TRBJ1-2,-,CSASHGQSYGYTF,TGCAGTGCTAGTCACGGACAGAGCTATGGCTACACCTTC
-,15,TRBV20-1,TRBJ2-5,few,CSARDPWASVPSRYF,TGCAGTGCTAGAGATCCTTGGGCTAGCGTTCCGTCCCGGTACTTC
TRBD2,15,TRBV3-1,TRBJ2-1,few,CASSQDTAGAREQFF,TGTGCCAGCAGCCAAGATACGGCGGGAGCTCGAGAGCAGTTCTTC
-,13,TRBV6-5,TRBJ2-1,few,CASSYTGLREQFF,TGTGCCAGCAGTTACACCGGTTTGCGTGAGCAGTTCTTC
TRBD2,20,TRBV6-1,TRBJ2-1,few,CASSEAGLAGGPLPYNEQFF,TGTGCTAGCAGTGAAGCCGGACTAGCGGGGGGGCCTCTACCCTACAATGAGCAGTTCTTC
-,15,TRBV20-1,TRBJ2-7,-,CSARSEGDLSYEQYF,TGCAGTGCGCGATCTGAAGGGGACCTTTCCTACGAGCAGTACTTC
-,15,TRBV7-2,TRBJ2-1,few,CASTLSAGPYNEQFF,TGTGCCAGCACCCTGAGCGCGGGTCCCTACAATGAGCAGTTCTTC
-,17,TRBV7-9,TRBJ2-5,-,CASSRTPAGPPQETQYF,TGTGCCAGCAGCAGGACCCCCGCAGGTCCCCCACAAGAGACCCAGTACTTC
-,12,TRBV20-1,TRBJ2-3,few,CSAGRTADTQYF,TGCAGTGCTGGACGTACCGCAGATACGCAGTATTTT
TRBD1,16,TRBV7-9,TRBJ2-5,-,CASSLRLGTDQETQYF,TGTGCCAGCAGCTTACGCCTAGGGACAGACCAAGAGACCCAGTACTTC
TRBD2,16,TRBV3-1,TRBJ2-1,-,CASSQDTGRNYNEQFF,TGTGCCAGCAGCCAAGACACCGGGAGGAACTACAATGAGCAGTTCTTC
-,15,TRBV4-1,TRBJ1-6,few,CASSPVWGEGSPLHF,TGCGCCAGCAGCCCGGTGTGGGGGGAAGGGTCACCCCTCCACTTT
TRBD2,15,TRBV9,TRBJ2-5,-,CASSVGAGRPETQYF,TGTGCCAGCAGCGTAGGAGCGGGGAGGCCAGAGACCCAGTACTTC
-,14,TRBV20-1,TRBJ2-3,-,CSAPKRAGTDTQYF,TGCAGTGCTCCCAAACGGGCAGGCACAGATACGCAGTATTTT
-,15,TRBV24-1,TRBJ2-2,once,CATSGLGSNTGELFF,TGTGCCACCAGTGGTTTAGGGTCGAACACCGGGGAGCTGTTTTTT
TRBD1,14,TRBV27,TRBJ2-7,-,CANSAGTGPYEQYF,TGTGCCAACAGTGCCGGGACAGGTCCCTACGAGCAGTACTTC
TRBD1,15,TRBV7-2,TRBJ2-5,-,CASSLADRDQETQNF,TGTGCCAGCAGCTTAGCCGACAGGGACCAAGAGACCCAGAACTTC
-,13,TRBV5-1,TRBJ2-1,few,CASSLGYSNEQFF,TGCGCCAGCAGCTTGGGGTATTCCAATGAGCAGTTCTTC
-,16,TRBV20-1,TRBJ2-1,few,CSARDFSGSSYNEQFF,TGCAGTGCTAGAGATTTTAGCGGAAGCTCCTACAATGAGCAGTTCTTC
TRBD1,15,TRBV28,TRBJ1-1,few,CASSPTRQGRTEAFF,TGTGCCAGCAGTCCCACCCGACAGGGCCGAACTGAAGCTTTCTTT
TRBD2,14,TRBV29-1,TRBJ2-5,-,CRVEGCGRQETQYF,TGCAGGGTAGAGGGGTGCGGGAGGCAAGAGACCCAGTACTTC
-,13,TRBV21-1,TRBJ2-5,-,CASRRRYGETQYF,TGTGCCAGCAGGAGACGTTACGGCGAGACCCAGTACTTC
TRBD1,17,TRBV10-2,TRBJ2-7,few,CASSDGDRGLSYNEQYF,TGCGCCAGCAGTGATGGGGACAGGGGGCTCTCCTACAATGAGCAGTACTTC
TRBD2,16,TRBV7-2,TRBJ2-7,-,CASSLDSGRTTYEQYF,TGTGCCAGCAGCTTAGATAGCGGGAGGACTACTTACGAGCAGTACTTC
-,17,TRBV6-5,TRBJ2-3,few,CASSYQMFVGGTDTQYF,TGTGCCAGCAGTTACCAGATGTTCGTGGGAGGCACAGATACGCAGTATTTT
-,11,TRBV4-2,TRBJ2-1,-,CASSQGWEQFF,TGTGCCAGCAGCCAAGGGTGGGAGCAGTTCTTC
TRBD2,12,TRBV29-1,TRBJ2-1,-,CSATSGHNKQFF,TGCAGCGCAACTAGCGGACACAATAAGCAGTTCTTC
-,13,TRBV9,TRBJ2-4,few,CASSLRAGDIQYF,TGTGCCAGCAGCCTAAGGGCAGGGGACATTCAGTACTTC
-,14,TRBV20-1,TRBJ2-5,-,CSAGTAGMEETQYF,TGCAGTGCGGGCACGGCGGGGATGGAGGAGACCCAGTACTTC
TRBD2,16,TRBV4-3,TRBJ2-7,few,CASSQETSANSYEQYF,TGCGCCAGCAGCCAAGAAACTAGCGCGAACTCCTACGAGCAGTACTTC
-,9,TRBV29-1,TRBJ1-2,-,CSVEYGYTF,TGCAGCGTTGAATACGGCTACACCTTC
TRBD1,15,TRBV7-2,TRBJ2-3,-,CASSSLTGRTDTQYF,TGTGCCAGCAGCTCCCTGACAGGGCGCACAGATACGCAGTATTTT
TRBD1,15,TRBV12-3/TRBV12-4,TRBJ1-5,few,CASSSDREGTQPQHF,TGTGCCAGCAGTTCTGACAGGGAAGGAACTCAGCCCCAGCATTTT
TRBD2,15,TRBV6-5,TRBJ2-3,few,CASSWGLADTDTQYF,TGTGCCAGCAGTTGGGGACTAGCGGACACAGATACGCAGTATTTT
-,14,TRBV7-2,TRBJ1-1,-,CASSLDLWGTEAFF,TGTGCCAGCAGCTTAGACCTGTGGGGAACTGAAGCTTTCTTT
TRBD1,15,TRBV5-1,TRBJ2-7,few,CASSAKGQSTYEQYF,TGCGCCAGCAGCGCAAAGGGACAGAGTACCTACGAGCAGTACTTC
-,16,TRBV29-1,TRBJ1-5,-,CSVVDPRGEANQPQHF,TGCAGCGTTGTCGACCCAAGGGGAGAGGCTAATCAGCCCCAGCATTTT
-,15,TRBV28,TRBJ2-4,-,CASSLLGIDKNTQYF,TGTGCCAGCAGTTTATTAGGGATAGATAAAAACACTCAGTACTTC
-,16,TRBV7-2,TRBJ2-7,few,CASSSLPARGPYEQYF,TGTGCCAGCAGCTCCCTCCCGGCGCGGGGGCCCTACGAGCAGTACTTC
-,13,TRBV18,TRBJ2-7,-,CASSDRTDYEQYF,TGTGCCAGCTCGGATAGGACGGACTACGAGCAGTACTTC